This TCR beta chain was recorded in a study of regulatory T cells in long-lasting Graves disease. CDR1 is MDHEN and CDR2 is SYDVKM in the germline V gene. J was trimmed by 7 bases and V by 6 bases; bases with no gene match: 10. CDR3 size: 15 residues. TCR beta libraries were built with iRepertoire HTBI primers and Arm-PCR of CDR3 regions. MiXCR was run by TCRdb on the multiplex PCR reads, yielding one entry per CDR3 protein. Of some 220,000 distinct CDR3 sequences in the sample, roughly 19% were seen once. The time point: newly diagnosed GD, antithyroid drugs for less than 3 months. Construction of the TCR library relied on RNA isolated from PBMCs. This clonotype has a count of ten or more. The sample also formed part of further work on T cells in Graves' hyperthyroidism and ophthalmopathy.

V gene TRBV28 combines with J gene TRBJ1-4; 8 nucleotides line up with TRBD1. This clonotype was sampled from a woman aged 30 to 39 with Graves disease. The starting material was peripheral blood mononuclear cells (PBMCs), obtained at new diagnosis, from a patient treated with antithyroid drugs. DNA for the CDR3: TGTGCCAGCAGAGGCAGGGGGCTTTTCGGTGAAAAACTGTTTTTT. It specifies CASRGRGLFGEKLFF.